The clone carrying this TCR beta chain was counted many times. Its specificity is not known. TCRdb called the reads again in MiXCR, with one record for every CDR3 protein. The sample lists 300,000 to 400,000 distinct CDR3 sequences; 15% to 20% were seen once. The CDR3 is made up of 14 amino acids. V trimming: 5 bases; J trimming: 0 bases; junction bases outside the gene matches: 4. The germline V gene has CDR1 SGHVS and CDR2 FQNEAQ. The record originates from a study of T cell repertoires in cytomegalovirus infection. Study information: Public TCR beta signatures provided an indication of both CMV infection and a matching HLA type. Study observations and caveats: Dominating the ex vivo response were TCR beta clonotypes that were CMV-specific and HLA-C-restricted. The cumulative frequency of public TCR beta families identified carriers of CMV plus the relevant HLA.

The chain uses TRBV7-8 and TRBJ2-7; TRBD1 aligns across 7 bases. This TCR derives from a human donor in good health (CMV status not recorded). Some clones in this sample may be carry-over from other donors' samples. Material: PBMCs. CDR3 protein: CASSDRQGSYEQYF. The DNA for the CDR3 is TGTGCCAGCAGCGATCGACAGGGCTCCTACGAGCAGTACTTC.